The present entry profiles one T cell receptor (beta chain) with its context. Its target antigen remains unknown. No much larger clonotype is one base removed from it; base qualities were not supplied. This sample is drawn from a study of CD8 T cells in Susac syndrome (dated by TCRdb to the late 2010s). A note on the overall study: The study used repertoire sequencing to test whether antigen drove CD8+ T cell activation and differentiation in Susac syndrome.

RNA was extracted using the RNeasy kit, and roughly 0.45 to 1 microgram was reverse transcribed with random hexamers. The immunoSEQ multiplex PCR assay, which covers 54 Vbeta and 13 Jbeta segments, was used to amplify TCR beta CDR3 regions. PCR amplification bias was corrected using a synthetic template baseline for primer optimization and computational correction. Under the source paper's analysis protocol: Reads were assigned to V, D and J genes according to IMGT and analyzed in immunoSEQ Analyzer, with only productive sequences retained. To calculate clonality, Shannon entropy was normalized by log2 of the number of productive unique sequences and then subtracted from one. Public and private clones were assessed among the 100 most prevalent clones of each patient and control. Clones were defined as Susac-specific when absent from the healthy and MS cohorts, from approximately 1,100 published viral clones and from other ImmuneACCESS disease sequences. TCRdb reran the public reads through fastp at Q25 and MiXCR, keeping productive beta chains. Rows with one shared CDR3 protein collapse into an entry with the most common genes and DNA. TCRdb's processing, not the authors' own work, is the source of the V and J calls. The table for this sample lists 140,000 to 150,000 distinct CDR3 sequences; approximately 96% of them were counted only once. The ten largest clones take up approximately 0.11% of the sample.

Study-wide conclusions, independent of this receptor: The study acknowledged that relatively few individuals were included in the TCR sequencing and HLA analysis.

Peripheral blood CD8+ and CD4+ T cells from healthy donors, Susac syndrome patients and multiple sclerosis patients were profiled by high-throughput TCR beta sequencing. The multiple sclerosis controls were treatment-naive patients whose relapsing-remitting disease, either stable or active, fulfilled the revised McDonald criteria. Bulk CD8+ and CD4+ T cells were purified by magnetic negative isolation, whereas CD8+ TEMRA cells were enriched by FACS. Blood was collected in EDTA tubes and processed within 24 hours, with PBMCs isolated through density gradient centrifugation. PBMCs destined for TCR sequencing were cryopreserved in liquid nitrogen and later thawed in a 37 °C water bath. Purity of sorted or isolated CD4+, CD8+ and CD8+ TEMRA cells was at least 90%. The receptor's source is a human donor with multiple sclerosis. Sequencing was carried out using CD4+ T cells from PBMCs.

The nucleotide sequence is TGTGCCAGCAGTGTGCGGAATCAGCCCCAGCATTTT. It translates as CASSVRNQPQHF. The sequence is built from TRBV28 and TRBJ1-5, with the D gene too uncertain to name. The germline V gene provides CDR1 MDHEN and CDR2 SYDVKM. The cysteine opens and the phenylalanine closes a CDR3 of 12 amino acids. The sequence is cut down to CDR3 DNA, 36 bases in frame from base 1. The junction shows trimming of 5 bases on V and 4 bases on J, plus 6 bases between the germline ends.